The text below deals with one T cell receptor (beta chain). Antigen: not known. Each CDR3 protein is one row after TCRdb ran MiXCR on the 5' RACE reads. The sample yields hundreds of thousands of distinct CDR3 sequences, approximately 25% seen once. All donors comprised healthy Caucasians. This entry is derived from a study of identical twins. General observations from the study: Cross-sectional statistical analysis was relied on for the conclusions, without the same donors being followed. Out-of-frame beta chain sequences displayed weaker excess sharing between twins.

This CDR3 contains 16 residues. The germline V and J ends were trimmed by 6 bases and 8 bases, with 25 bases remaining between them. Germline V CDR1 and CDR2: SQVTM, ANQGSEA. The sample was also reused in another study, on T cells expressing NK-cell markers. Per that study: All TCR beta repertoires analysed originated from sorted CD3+CD56+NKG2C+, CD3+CD56+NKG2C- and CD3+CD56-NKG2C+ T cells.

This TCR was recovered from a woman aged 18-29 years in good health. The chain is built from TRBV29-1 and TRBJ1-4; possibly TRBD1 for D (5 bases). Source material: CD4+ T cells sorted from blood. CDR3 loop: CSVGPGGSSTGEKLFF. CDR3 bases: TGCAGCGTGGGCCCGGGGGGTAGCAGCACTGGCGAAAAACTGTTTTTT.